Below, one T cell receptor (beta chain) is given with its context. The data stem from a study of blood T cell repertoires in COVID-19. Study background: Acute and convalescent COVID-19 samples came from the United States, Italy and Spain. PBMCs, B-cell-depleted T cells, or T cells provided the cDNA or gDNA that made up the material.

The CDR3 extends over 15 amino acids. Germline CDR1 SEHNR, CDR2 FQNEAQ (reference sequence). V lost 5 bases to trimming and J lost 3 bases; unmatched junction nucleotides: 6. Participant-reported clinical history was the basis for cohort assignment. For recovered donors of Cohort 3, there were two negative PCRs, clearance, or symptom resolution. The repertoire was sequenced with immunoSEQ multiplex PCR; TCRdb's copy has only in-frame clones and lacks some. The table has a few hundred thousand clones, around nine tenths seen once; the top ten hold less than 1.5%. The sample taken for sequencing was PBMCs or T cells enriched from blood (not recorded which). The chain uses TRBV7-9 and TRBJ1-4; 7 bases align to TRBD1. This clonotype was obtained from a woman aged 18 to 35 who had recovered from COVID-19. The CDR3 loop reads CASSAGQASNEKLFF. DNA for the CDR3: TGTGCCAGCAGCGCCGGACAGGCCTCTAATGAAAAACTGTTTTTT.